The entry below describes one T cell receptor beta chain. The clone's antigen remains unknown. No much larger clone is present one base from it, and per-base qualities are unavailable. Reading from cysteine to phenylalanine, the CDR3 counts 16 amino acids. Kept here is only the CDR3 DNA, which spans 48 bases and is read in frame from base 1. Via the germline V gene (reference sequence), CDR1 is LNHDA and CDR2 SQIVND. Trimming removed 6 bases from V and 1 base from J, leaving 18 bases between the germline ends. These data come from a study of technical replicates of blood from a handful of donors (dated by TCRdb to 2016 to 2017). Libraries came from the immunoSEQ multiplex PCR assay. As stored in TCRdb, this immuneACCESS dataset retains in-frame rearrangements with V and J assigned. A fraction of the clones does not appear; measured against another copy, unresolved V genes explain less than half of the discrepancy, and the remainder lacks a known reason. The sample table records some 75,000 clones; 96% of these occur just once. About 0.31% of the sample is taken by the ten largest.

Source material: T cells isolated from PBMCs. Rearrangement joined TRBV19 to TRBJ1-2, with the D gene uncertain. This sequence originates from a human donor in good health. The CDR3 protein is CASSLNLENNNYGYTF. The sequenced DNA: TGTGCCAGTAGCCTTAACCTGGAGAATAATAACTATGGCTACACCTTC.